These 5 T cell receptor beta chains share one sample of origin, sequenced in a study of blood T cell repertoires in COVID-19 (TCRdb year 2020). Preparation of the library involved the immunoSEQ multiplex PCR assay. As stored in TCRdb, this immuneACCESS dataset retains in-frame rearrangements with V and J assigned. A fraction of the clones does not appear; measured against another copy, unresolved V genes explain less than half of the discrepancy, and the remainder lacks a known reason. This sample comprises roughly 210,000 clones, more than 75% of them detected only once. The leading ten clones occupy around 7% of the sample. Sequenced input: PBMCs or T cells enriched from blood (not recorded which). These receptors originate from a man under 40 in a cohort exposed to, infected with or recovered from COVID-19 (not recorded which).

The chain is built from TRBV4-2 and TRBJ2-2; 11 bases are a match to TRBD2. CDR1 LGHNA and CDR2 YNFKEQ come from the germline V gene. V lost 2 bases to trimming and J lost 7 bases; unmatched junction nucleotides: 9. The CDR3 has 17 amino acids. The CDR3 region has the DNA TGTGCCAGCAGCCAACGGACTAGCGGGTGGGTAGGCGGGGAGCTGTTTTTT. It codes for CASSQRTSGWVGGELFF.

The chain combines TRBV5-6 with TRBJ1-2; D is possibly TRBD1 (6 bases). Germline V gives CDR1 SGHDT, CDR2 YYEEEE. The CDR3 contains 16 residues. Trimming shortened V by 4 bases and J by 4 bases, and 20 bases separated the two germline ends. The CDR3 DNA is TGTGCCAGCAGCCCAACTCTGGGGGCGTTAATCTATGGCTACACCTTC. This sequence encodes CASSPTLGALIYGYTF.

The chain recombines TRBV3-1 (or the pseudogene TRBV3-2) with TRBJ2-5; no clear D. The CDR3 extends over 15 amino acids. Deletions cut 0 bases from V and 1 base from J, with 9 bases between. Germline V gives CDR1 LGHDT, CDR2 YNNKEL (reference sequence). The CDR3 DNA is TGTGCCAGCAGCCAAGATCTCGGTACCCAAGAGACCCAGTACTTC. Its protein product is CASSQDLGTQETQYF.

The rearrangement joins TRBV5-6 to TRBJ1-1; D call uncertain. Trimming removed 2 bases from V and 0 bases from J, with 14 bases in between. Germline CDR1 and CDR2: SGHDT and YYEEEE. The length of the CDR3 is 16 residues. In nucleotides, the CDR3 is TGTGCCAGCAGCTTTTGGAGTAGAGTGATGAACACTGAAGCTTTCTTT. The encoded protein is CASSFWSRVMNTEAFF.

The gene calls are TRBV19 and TRBJ1-2; 8 nucleotides align to TRBD1. Trimming cost V 4 bases and J 4 bases; bases outside gene matches: 11. The CDR3 is 16 residues long. From germline, CDR1 is LNHDA and CDR2 SQIVND (reference sequence). DNA of the CDR3: TGTGCCAGTAGTACCCCAAAAGACAGGGGCGGCTATGGCTACACCTTC. Its protein is CASSTPKDRGGYGYTF.